Presented here are 26 T cell receptor beta chains from one specimen sequenced in a study of blood T cell repertoires in COVID-19. Measured with immunoSEQ multiplex PCR; TCRdb has only the in-frame clones, and not every one. The data contain 200,000 to 250,000 clones, about 78% of them seen just once; the ten biggest clones take up under 8.5%. Material: peripheral blood. The receptors derive from a woman in her 70s with acute or convalescent COVID-19.

In its sample, this clone was seen many times. The chain is built from TRBV24-1 and TRBJ2-5; 11 bases align to TRBD2. This CDR3 spans 18 amino acids. V gave up 0 bases and J gave up 5 bases; unmatched junction bases: 10. The germline gives CDR1 KGHDR, CDR2 SFDVKD. The CDR3 loop reads CATSDLKRELAGVETQYF. The CDR3 DNA is TGTGCCACCAGTGATTTGAAGAGGGAACTAGCGGGGGTGGAGACCCAGTACTTC.

This clone was detected only once. The rearrangement uses TRBV29-1 and TRBJ1-1, with unresolved D. The CDR3 runs 13 residues. V dropped 1 base and J dropped 3 bases, with 9 bases sitting between them. Germline V CDR1 and CDR2: SQVTM, ANQGSEA. CDR3 residues: CSVEGRVDTEAFF. CDR3 sequence (DNA): TGCAGCGTTGAAGGGAGAGTGGACACTGAAGCTTTCTTT.

The genes are TRBV7-8 and TRBJ2-3; 13 bases agree with TRBD2. Germline lookup yields CDR1 SGHVS and CDR2 FQNEAQ. This CDR3 comprises 18 residues. V lost 4 bases to trimming and J lost 1 base; unmatched junction nucleotides: 8. CDR3 nucleotides: TGTGCCAGCAGCTCGACACTAGCGGGGGGGCTACGCACAGATACGCAGTATTTT. Translating it yields CASSSTLAGGLRTDTQYF.

The V and J genes are TRBV6-1 and TRBJ2-5, with a weak D call TRBD2 (6 bases). V shed 6 bases and J shed 7 bases, with 15 bases lying between them. CDR3 length equals 13 residues. Germline V gives CDR1 MNHNS, CDR2 SASEGT. The CDR3 reads CASSSASDGTQYF. CDR3 in DNA: TGTGCCAGCAGCTCCGCTAGCGATGGGACCCAGTACTTC.

The gene calls are TRBV12-5 and TRBJ1-1; TRBD1 is a possible D gene (6 bases). V shed 6 bases and J shed 1 base, with 9 bases lying between them. The CDR3 contains 13 residues. Per the germline V gene, CDR1 is LGHNT and CDR2 is FRNRAP. CDR3 coding DNA: TGTGCTAGTGGGCGACAGGCGAACACTGAAGCTTTCTTT. It translates to CASGRQANTEAFF.

The chain combines TRBV4-3 with TRBJ2-2; no reliable D call. Germline V gene lookup returns CDR1 LGHNA and CDR2 YSLEER. The CDR3 has 16 amino acids. Trimming removed 4 bases at V and 1 base at J, with 13 bases between. As DNA, the CDR3 is TGCGCCAGCAGCCTTTTGGTGGTCGGGAACACCGGGGAGCTGTTTTTT. Translated, it gives CASSLLVVGNTGELFF.

In nucleotides, the CDR3 is TGTGCCAGCAGCCCCCGGCCAGGGCGGGCTTTCTTT. Its protein product is CASSPRPGRAFF. The chain has TRBV6-5 and TRBJ1-1; TRBD1 might be the D (5 bases). Per germline, CDR1 MNHEY and CDR2 SVGAGI. The ends were cut back, 6 bases at V and 11 bases at J, with 16 bases in the middle. The CDR3 covers 12 residues.

The chain recombines TRBV29-1 with TRBJ1-1; tentatively, D is TRBD1 (6 bases). Germline V gives CDR1 SQVTM, CDR2 ANQGSEA. This CDR3 spans 12 amino acids. The germline V and J ends were trimmed by 5 bases and 5 bases, with 12 bases remaining between them. The CDR3 DNA is TGCAGCGTTTTGGACAGATGGACTGAAGCTTTCTTT. Amino acid sequence: CSVLDRWTEAFF.

As DNA, the CDR3 is TGCAGCGGGACAGCGAACACTGAAGCTTTCTTT. The encoded protein is CSGTANTEAFF. The rearrangement links TRBV29-1 to TRBJ1-1, with a tentative D call TRBD1 (6 bases). CDR3 length: 11 amino acids. V was cut by 7 bases and J by 1 base, with 7 bases left in between. The germline gives CDR1 SQVTM, CDR2 ANQGSEA.

The V and J genes are TRBV12-5 and TRBJ1-1; the match to TRBD1 covers 7 bases. Unmatched junction bases numbered 9, after V lost 1 base and J lost 7 bases. Per germline, CDR1 LGHNT and CDR2 FRNRAP. The CDR3 loop spans 15 amino acids. The CDR3 nucleotides read TGTGCTAGTGGTTTGGACCGACAGGGCCGGGGTGAAGCTTTCTTT. Its protein is CASGLDRQGRGEAFF.

The chain recombines TRBV6-5 with TRBJ2-3; a possible D gene is TRBD2 (7 bases). Trimming left V 5 bases short and J 6 bases short, with 15 bases between. Germline loops: CDR1 MNHEY, CDR2 SVGAGI. This CDR3 region has 14 residues. The CDR3 loop is CASSRSGGGDTQYF. Here the CDR3 DNA reads TGTGCCAGCAGTCGCAGTGGCGGGGGCGATACGCAGTATTTT.

The rearrangement links TRBV5-1 to TRBJ2-1; 10 bases line up with TRBD2. This CDR3 is 16 amino acids long. The germline V gene encodes CDR1 SGHRS and CDR2 YFSETQ. J was trimmed by 5 bases and V by 4 bases; bases with no gene match: 9. The CDR3 nucleotides are TGCGCCAGCAGCGAATATAGCGGGGGGCCCAACAATGAGCAGTTCTTC. Protein product: CASSEYSGGPNNEQFF.

This clone has ten or more counts. The chain joins TRBV20-1 to TRBJ1-3, with D perhaps matching TRBD1 (6 bases). V lost 4 bases to trimming and J lost 2 bases, with 9 bases between them. The CDR3 sequence is 13 residues long. Germline V gene sequence: CDR1 DFQATT, CDR2 SNEGSKA (reference sequence). CDR3 DNA: TGCAGTGCTAATGACAGGACTGGAAACACCATATATTTT. Its protein product is CSANDRTGNTIYF.

The chain is built from TRBV2 and TRBJ1-2, with D perhaps matching TRBD1 (6 bases). Trimming left V 6 bases short and J 7 bases short, with 12 bases between. The CDR3 is made up of 12 amino acids. The germline CDR1 and CDR2 sequences are SNHLY and FYNNEI. The CDR3 sequence: CASRGETGGYTF. DNA for the CDR3: TGTGCCAGCAGGGGAGAGACAGGTGGCTACACCTTC.

There are a few counts of this clone. The chain is built from TRBV12-3 or TRBV12-4 and TRBJ2-2; D unclear. The V end lost 6 bases, the J end lost 4 bases, and 9 bases lay between the germline ends. This CDR3 region has 13 residues. CDR3 nucleotides: TGTGCCAGCAGAATCCAAGCCACCGGGGAGCTGTTTTTT. It translates to CASRIQATGELFF.

The gene calls are TRBV7-8 and TRBJ1-5; possible D gene TRBD1, 5 bases. The V end lost 5 bases, the J end lost 5 bases, and 16 bases lay between the germline ends. CDR3 length: 15 amino acids. In germline, CDR1 is SGHVS, CDR2 FQNEAQ. The CDR3, as DNA: TGTGCCAGCAGCCCAAAAGGGGAGGTACATCAGCCCCAGCATTTT. This encodes CASSPKGEVHQPQHF.

This clone showed up just once. Here the CDR3 DNA reads TGTGCCAGCTCCGGGACAGGAAACACCGGGGAGCTGTTTTTT. Residues: CASSGTGNTGELFF. This sequence joins TRBV27 and TRBJ2-2; 8 nucleotides line up with TRBD1. The CDR3 totals 14 residues. Germline V gene data show CDR1 as MNHEY and CDR2 as SMNVEV (reference sequence). The V segment lost 8 bases and the J segment 2 bases; nucleotides outside the gene matches: 4.

The chain links TRBV4-1 to TRBJ1-2; TRBD1 matches 8 bases. Germline V lookup: CDR1 MGHRA, CDR2 YSYEKL. The length of the CDR3 is 16 residues. Unmatched junction bases numbered 9, after V lost 0 bases and J lost 6 bases. DNA of the CDR3: TGCGCCAGCAGCCAAGAAGTCTCCAGGGGGCTCGATGGCTACACCTTC. Translation: CASSQEVSRGLDGYTF.

This chain links TRBV24-1 with TRBJ2-5, with TRBD1 matching over 7 bases. CDR1 is KGHDR and CDR2 is SFDVKD in the germline V gene. This CDR3 spans 15 amino acids. The junction had 8 bases not matched to a gene; V was cut back by 5 bases and J by 3 bases. DNA of the CDR3: TGTGCCACCAGTGTCTCAGGGGGAAACAAAGAGACCCAGTACTTC. Amino acid sequence: CATSVSGGNKETQYF.

The chain recombines TRBV15 with TRBJ2-4; TRBD2 matches 8 bases. The ends lost 3 bases at V and 1 base at J; junction bases unmatched: 2. CDR3 size: 15 residues. CDR1 LNHNV and CDR2 YYDKDF come from the germline V gene (reference sequence). The CDR3 DNA reads as TGTGCCACCAGCAGCGGGGGGGTGGCCAAAAACATTCAGTACTTC. Its translation is CATSSGGVAKNIQYF.

The chain has TRBV5-1 and TRBJ2-5; 8 positions match TRBD1. In germline, CDR1 is SGHRS, CDR2 YFSETQ. V dropped 5 bases and J dropped 2; count of bases not matched to a gene: 5. This CDR3 has 14 amino acids. The DNA of the CDR3 is TGCGCCAGCAGTCCCGGGACAGGACAAGAGACCCAGTACTTC. Protein: CASSPGTGQETQYF. The full variable domain, in which reference TRBV5-1 and TRBJ2-5 provide the parts outside the CDR3, is KAGVTQTPRYLIKTRGQQVTLSCSPISGHRSVSWYQQTPGQGLQFLFEYFSETQRNKGNFPGRFSGRQFSNSRSEMNVSTLELGDSALYLCASSPGTGQETQYFGPGTRLLVL.

The chain recombines TRBV9 with TRBJ2-3; perhaps TRBD2 as D (5 bases). The germline V and J ends were trimmed by 3 bases and 3 bases, with 5 bases remaining between them. The CDR3 has 12 amino acids. Germline assignment: CDR1 SGDLS and CDR2 YYNGEE. CDR3 region: CASSGETDTQYF. In nucleotides, the CDR3 is TGTGCCAGCAGCGGGGAGACAGATACGCAGTATTTT.

The V call is TRBV30, the J call TRBJ1-6; D gene ambiguous. The CDR3 totals 16 residues. Between the trimmed V and J ends, which lost 2 bases and 0 bases, there was a span of 11 bases. In germline, CDR1 is GTSNPN, CDR2 SVGIG (reference sequence). CDR3 nucleotides: TGTGCCTGGAGTCACTTACCGAGCTCCTATAATTCACCCCTCCACTTT. Translation: CAWSHLPSSYNSPLHF.

The V and J genes are TRBV7-3 and TRBJ2-3; possible D gene TRBD2, 5 bases. There are 13 residues in the CDR3. The germline V gene encodes CDR1 SGHTA and CDR2 FQGTGA. Trimming left V 5 bases short and J 4 bases short, with 10 bases between. The CDR3 spells CASSVELADTQYF. CDR3 DNA: TGTGCCAGCAGCGTCGAACTAGCAGATACGCAGTATTTT.

This chain uses TRBV12-5 with TRBJ2-5; TRBD1 agrees at 7 bases. Germline values: CDR1 LGHNT, CDR2 FRNRAP. Trimming at V came to 5 bases and at J to 3 bases, leaving 9 bases not matched to a gene. This CDR3 contains 15 residues. The CDR3 coding sequence is TGTGCTAGTGGTGCGTGGGGACAGATAAAAGAGACCCAGTACTTC. This sequence encodes CASGAWGQIKETQYF. The complete variable domain, with remaining parts taken from reference TRBV12-5 and TRBJ2-5, reads DARVTQTPRHKVTEMGQEVTMRCQPILGHNTVFWYRQTMMQGLELLAYFRNRAPLDDSGMPKDRFSAEMPDATLATLKIQPSEPRDSAVYFCASGAWGQIKETQYFGPGTRLLVL.

The chain employs TRBV7-2 and TRBJ2-5, with 15 bases that match TRBD2. V dropped 5 bases and J dropped 5; count of bases not matched to a gene: 3. The CDR3 is made up of 15 amino acids. From germline, CDR1 is SGHTA and CDR2 FQGNSA. CDR3 coding DNA: TGTGCCAGCAGCCTAGGACTAGCGGGGGGGGAGACCCAGTACTTC. Translated: CASSLGLAGGETQYF.